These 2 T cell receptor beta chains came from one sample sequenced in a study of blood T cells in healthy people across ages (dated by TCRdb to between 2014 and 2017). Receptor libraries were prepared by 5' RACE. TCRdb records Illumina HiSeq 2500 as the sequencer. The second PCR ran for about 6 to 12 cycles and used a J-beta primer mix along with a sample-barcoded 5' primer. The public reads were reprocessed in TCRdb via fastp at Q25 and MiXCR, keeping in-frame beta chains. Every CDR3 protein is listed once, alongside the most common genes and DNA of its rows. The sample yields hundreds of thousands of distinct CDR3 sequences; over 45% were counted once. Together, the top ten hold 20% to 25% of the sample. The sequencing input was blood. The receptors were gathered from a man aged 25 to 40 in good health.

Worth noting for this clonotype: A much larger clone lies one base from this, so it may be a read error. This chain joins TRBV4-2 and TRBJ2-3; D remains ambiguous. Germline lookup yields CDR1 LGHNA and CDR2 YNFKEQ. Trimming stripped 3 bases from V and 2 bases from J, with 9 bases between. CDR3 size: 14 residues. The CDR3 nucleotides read TGTGCCAGCAGCCAGACTGATTACACAGATACGCAGTATTTT. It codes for CASSQTDYTDTQYF.

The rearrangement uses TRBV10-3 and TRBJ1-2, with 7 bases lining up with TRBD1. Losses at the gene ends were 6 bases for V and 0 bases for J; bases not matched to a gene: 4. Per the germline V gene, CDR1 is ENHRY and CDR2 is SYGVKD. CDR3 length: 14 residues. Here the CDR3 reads CAIRRDRTNYGYTF. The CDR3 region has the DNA TGTGCCATCAGACGGGACAGAACTAACTATGGCTACACCTTC.